Sequencing of this TCR beta chain was carried out in a study of blood T cell repertoires in COVID-19. The overall study: Researchers got acute and convalescent COVID-19 samples from the United States, Italy and Spain.

Germline CDR1 MGHDK, CDR2 SYGVNS. This CDR3 contains 17 residues. With 3 bases clipped from V and 0 bases from J, the junction kept 5 bases outside the gene matches. In the authors' methods: Amplification of reference gene primers was used by the study to estimate nucleated cell counts. The protocol was immunoSEQ multiplex PCR, while the TCRdb copy is restricted to in-frame clones and leaves out a portion. V, J and clone size derive from that table, while D and trimming were established from the DNA sequence. This table holds tens of thousands of clones, 75% to 90% found once. The clonotype comes from an elderly man with acute or convalescent COVID-19. The chain recombines TRBV25-1 with TRBJ2-3; TRBD1 matches 11 bases. Sequencing input: peripheral blood. The DNA of the CDR3 is TGTGCCAGCAGTGATGGAGGGACAGGGGGAAGCACAGATACGCAGTATTTT. Its protein is CASSDGGTGGSTDTQYF.